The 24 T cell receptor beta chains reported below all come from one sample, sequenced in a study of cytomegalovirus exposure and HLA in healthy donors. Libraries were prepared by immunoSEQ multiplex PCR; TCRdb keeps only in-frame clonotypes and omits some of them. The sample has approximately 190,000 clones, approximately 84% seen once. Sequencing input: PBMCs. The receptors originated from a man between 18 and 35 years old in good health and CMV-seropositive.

CDR3 nucleotides: TGTGCCAGTAGCCCGGCCAAGAAGACAGGGGCCAGCTACGAGCAGTACTTC. It yields the protein CASSPAKKTGASYEQYF. The rearrangement links TRBV19 to TRBJ2-7; the match to TRBD1 covers 8 bases. The CDR3 has 17 residues. After removal of 6 bases from V and 3 bases from J, the junction contained 16 bases not matched to a gene. From germline, CDR1 is LNHDA and CDR2 SQIVND (reference sequence).

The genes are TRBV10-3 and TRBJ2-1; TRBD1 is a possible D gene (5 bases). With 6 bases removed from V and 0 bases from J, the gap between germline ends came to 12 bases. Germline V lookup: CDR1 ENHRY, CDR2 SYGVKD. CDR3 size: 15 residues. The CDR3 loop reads CAIRQDTSSYNEQFF. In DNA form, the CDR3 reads TGTGCCATCAGGCAGGACACCAGCTCCTACAATGAGCAGTTCTTC.

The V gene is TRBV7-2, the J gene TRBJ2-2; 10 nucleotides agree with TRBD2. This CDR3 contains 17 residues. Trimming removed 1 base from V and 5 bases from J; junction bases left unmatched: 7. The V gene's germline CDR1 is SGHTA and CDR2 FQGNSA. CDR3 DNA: TGTGCCAGCAGCTTAGGGTCTAGCGGGAGATTGACCGGGGAGCTGTTTTTT. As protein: CASSLGSSGRLTGELFF.

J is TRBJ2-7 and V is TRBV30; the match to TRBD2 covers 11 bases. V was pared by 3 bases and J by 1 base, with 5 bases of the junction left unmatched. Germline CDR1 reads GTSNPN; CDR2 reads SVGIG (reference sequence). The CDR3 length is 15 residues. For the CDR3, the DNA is TGTGCCTGGAGCCGACTAGCGGGGTTATCCTACGAGCAGTACTTC. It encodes CAWSRLAGLSYEQYF. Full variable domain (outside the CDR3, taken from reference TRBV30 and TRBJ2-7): SQTIHQWPATLVQPVGSPLSLECTVEGTSNPNLYWYRQAAGRGLQLLFYSVGIGQISSEVPQNLSASRPQDRQFILSSKKLLLSDSGFYLCAWSRLAGLSYEQYFGPGTRLTVT.

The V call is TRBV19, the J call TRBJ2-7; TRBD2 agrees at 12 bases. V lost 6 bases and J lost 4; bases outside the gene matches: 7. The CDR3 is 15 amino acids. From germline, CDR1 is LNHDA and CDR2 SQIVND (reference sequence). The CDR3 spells CASSQTSGSGYEQYF. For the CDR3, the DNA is TGTGCCAGTAGCCAGACTAGCGGGAGCGGGTACGAGCAGTACTTC.

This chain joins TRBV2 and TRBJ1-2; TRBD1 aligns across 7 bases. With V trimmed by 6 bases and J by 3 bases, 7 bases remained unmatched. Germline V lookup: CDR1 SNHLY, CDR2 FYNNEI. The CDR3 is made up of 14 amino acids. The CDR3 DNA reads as TGTGCCAGCAGAGGACAGGTAACCCACTATGGCTACACCTTC. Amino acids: CASRGQVTHYGYTF.

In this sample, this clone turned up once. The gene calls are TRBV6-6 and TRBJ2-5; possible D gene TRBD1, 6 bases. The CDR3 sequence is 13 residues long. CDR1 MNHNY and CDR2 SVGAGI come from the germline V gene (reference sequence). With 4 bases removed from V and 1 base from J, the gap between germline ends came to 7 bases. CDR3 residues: CASSSGVQETQYF. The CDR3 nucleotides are TGTGCCAGCAGTTCAGGGGTCCAAGAGACCCAGTACTTC.

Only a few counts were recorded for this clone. Here the CDR3 DNA reads TGTGCCAGCAGTGGGGACAGGGCTTACAATGAGCAGTTCTTC. It encodes CASSGDRAYNEQFF. This chain uses TRBV2 with TRBJ2-1, with 9 bases that match TRBD1. Germline loops: CDR1 SNHLY, CDR2 FYNNEI. The CDR3 runs to 14 residues. J was trimmed by 4 bases and V by 4 bases; bases with no gene match: 2. The whole variable domain, remainder taken from reference TRBV2 and TRBJ2-1, is EPEVTQTPSHQVTQMGQEVILRCVPISNHLYFYWYRQILGQKVEFLVSFYNNEISEKSEIFDDQFSVERPDGSNFTLKIRSTKLEDSAMYFCASSGDRAYNEQFFGPGTRLTVL.

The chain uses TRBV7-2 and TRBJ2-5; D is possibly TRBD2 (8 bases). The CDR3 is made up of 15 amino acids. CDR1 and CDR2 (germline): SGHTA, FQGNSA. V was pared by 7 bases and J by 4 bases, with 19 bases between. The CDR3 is CASTQPGRGPETQYF. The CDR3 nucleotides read TGTGCCAGCACGCAGCCCGGGAGGGGGCCAGAGACCCAGTACTTC.

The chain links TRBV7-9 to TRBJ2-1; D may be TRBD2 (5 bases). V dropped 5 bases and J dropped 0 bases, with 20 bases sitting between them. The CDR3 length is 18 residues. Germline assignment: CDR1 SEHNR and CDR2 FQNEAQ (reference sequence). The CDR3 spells CASSPIEGSVSSYNEQFF. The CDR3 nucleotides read TGTGCCAGCAGCCCCATCGAGGGTAGCGTCAGCTCCTACAATGAGCAGTTCTTC.

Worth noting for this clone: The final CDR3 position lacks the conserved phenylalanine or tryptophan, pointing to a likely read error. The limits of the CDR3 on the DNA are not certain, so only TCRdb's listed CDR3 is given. CDR3 residues: CASSYRDREGSFV. The chain couples TRBV28 to TRBJ1-1; TRBD1, the table's D call, lacks a check against the DNA. The germline V gene encodes CDR1 MDHEN and CDR2 SYDVKM. The CDR3 length is 13 residues, termini included.

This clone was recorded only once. The CDR3 protein is CAWSVGGKETQYF. As DNA, the CDR3 is TGTGCCTGGAGTGTAGGCGGGAAAGAGACCCAGTACTTC. The rearrangement links TRBV30 to TRBJ2-5, with D perhaps TRBD2 (6 bases). Germline V gene data show CDR1 as GTSNPN and CDR2 as SVGIG (reference sequence). V shed 0 bases and J shed 3 bases, with 8 bases lying between them. The CDR3 totals 13 residues.

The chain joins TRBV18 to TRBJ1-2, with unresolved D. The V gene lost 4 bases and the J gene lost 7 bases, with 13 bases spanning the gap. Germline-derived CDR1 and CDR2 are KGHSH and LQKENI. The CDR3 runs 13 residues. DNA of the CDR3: TGTGCCAGCTCACGCCCCGGGGTTGGTGGCTACACCTTC. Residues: CASSRPGVGGYTF.

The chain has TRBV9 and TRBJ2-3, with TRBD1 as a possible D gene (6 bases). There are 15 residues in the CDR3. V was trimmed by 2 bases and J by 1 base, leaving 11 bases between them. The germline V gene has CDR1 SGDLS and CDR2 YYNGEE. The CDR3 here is CASSVLGGRTDTQYF. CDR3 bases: TGTGCCAGCAGCGTTCTTGGGGGCCGCACAGATACGCAGTATTTT. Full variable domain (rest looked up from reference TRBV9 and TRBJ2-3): DSGVTQTPKHLITATGQRVTLRCSPRSGDLSVYWYQQSLDQGLQFLIQYYNGEERAKGNILERFSAQQFPDLHSELNLSSLELGDSALYFCASSVLGGRTDTQYFGPGTRLTVL.

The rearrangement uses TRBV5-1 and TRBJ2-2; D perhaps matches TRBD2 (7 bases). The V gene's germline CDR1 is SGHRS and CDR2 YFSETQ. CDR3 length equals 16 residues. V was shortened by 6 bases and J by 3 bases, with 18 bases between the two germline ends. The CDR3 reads CASKGGLNPDTGELFF. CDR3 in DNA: TGCGCCAGCAAGGGGGGGCTCAACCCCGACACCGGGGAGCTGTTTTTT.

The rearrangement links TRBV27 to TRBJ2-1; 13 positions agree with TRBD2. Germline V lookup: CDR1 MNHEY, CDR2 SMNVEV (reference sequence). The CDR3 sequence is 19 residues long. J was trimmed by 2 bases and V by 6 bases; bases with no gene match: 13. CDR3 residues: CASRRVGTSGAGTYNEQFF. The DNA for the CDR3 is TGTGCCAGCAGGCGGGTTGGGACTAGCGGGGCCGGAACCTACAATGAGCAGTTCTTC.

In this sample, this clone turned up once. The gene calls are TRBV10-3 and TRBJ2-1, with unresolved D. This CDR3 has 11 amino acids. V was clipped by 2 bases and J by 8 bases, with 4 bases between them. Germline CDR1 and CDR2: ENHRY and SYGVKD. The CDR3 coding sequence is TGTGCCATCAGTGAGGGCCATGAGCAGTTCTTC. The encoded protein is CAISEGHEQFF.

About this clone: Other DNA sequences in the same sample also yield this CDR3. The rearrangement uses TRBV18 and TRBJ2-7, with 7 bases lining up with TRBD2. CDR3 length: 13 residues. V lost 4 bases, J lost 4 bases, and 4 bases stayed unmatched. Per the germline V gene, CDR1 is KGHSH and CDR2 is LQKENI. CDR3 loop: CASSRDYSYEQYF. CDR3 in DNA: TGTGCCAGCTCACGGGACTATAGTTACGAGCAGTACTTC.

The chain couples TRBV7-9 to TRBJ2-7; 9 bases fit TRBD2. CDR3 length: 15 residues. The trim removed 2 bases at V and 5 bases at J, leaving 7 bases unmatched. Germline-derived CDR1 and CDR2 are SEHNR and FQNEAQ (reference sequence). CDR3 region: CASSLNDAGGNEQYF. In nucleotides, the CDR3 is TGTGCCAGCAGCTTAAACGACGCGGGAGGGAACGAGCAGTACTTC.

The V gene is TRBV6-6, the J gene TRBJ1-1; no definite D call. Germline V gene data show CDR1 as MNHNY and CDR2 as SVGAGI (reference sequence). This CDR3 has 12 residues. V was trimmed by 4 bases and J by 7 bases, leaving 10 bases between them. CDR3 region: CASSSYEREAFF. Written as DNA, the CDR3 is TGTGCCAGCAGTTCGTATGAGCGTGAAGCTTTCTTT.

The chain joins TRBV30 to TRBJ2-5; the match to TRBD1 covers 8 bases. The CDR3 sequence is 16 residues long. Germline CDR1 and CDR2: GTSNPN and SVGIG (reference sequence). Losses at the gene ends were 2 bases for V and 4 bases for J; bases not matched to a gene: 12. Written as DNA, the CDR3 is TGTGCCTGGAGTCATCTCGACAGGGGACATTCAGAGACCCAGTACTTC. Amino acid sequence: CAWSHLDRGHSETQYF. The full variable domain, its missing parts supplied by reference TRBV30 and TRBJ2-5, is SQTIHQWPATLVQPVGSPLSLECTVEGTSNPNLYWYRQAAGRGLQLLFYSVGIGQISSEVPQNLSASRPQDRQFILSSKKLLLSDSGFYLCAWSHLDRGHSETQYFGPGTRLLVL.

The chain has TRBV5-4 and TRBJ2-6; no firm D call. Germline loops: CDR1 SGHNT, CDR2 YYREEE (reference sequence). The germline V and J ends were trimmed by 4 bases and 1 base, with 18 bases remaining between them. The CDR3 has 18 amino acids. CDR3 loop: CASSPGGATTSGANVLTF. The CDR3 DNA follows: TGTGCCAGCAGCCCCGGTGGAGCCACGACTTCTGGGGCCAACGTCCTGACTTTC.

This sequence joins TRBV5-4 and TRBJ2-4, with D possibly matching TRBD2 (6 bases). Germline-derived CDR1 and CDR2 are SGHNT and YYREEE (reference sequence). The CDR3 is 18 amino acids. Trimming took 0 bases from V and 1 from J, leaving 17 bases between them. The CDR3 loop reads CASSLAPLLGGAKNIQYF. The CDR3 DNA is TGTGCCAGCAGCTTGGCCCCATTACTTGGGGGGGCCAAAAACATTCAGTACTTC.

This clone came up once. The CDR3 loop reads CASTWRTGMMNTEAFF. In nucleotides, the CDR3 is TGTGCCAGTACCTGGAGGACAGGGATGATGAACACTGAAGCTTTCTTT. V is TRBV19 and J is TRBJ1-1; the match to TRBD1 covers 8 bases. J lost 0 bases, V lost 7 bases, and 10 bases had no gene match. Germline assignment: CDR1 LNHDA and CDR2 SQIVND (reference sequence). The CDR3 has 16 residues.